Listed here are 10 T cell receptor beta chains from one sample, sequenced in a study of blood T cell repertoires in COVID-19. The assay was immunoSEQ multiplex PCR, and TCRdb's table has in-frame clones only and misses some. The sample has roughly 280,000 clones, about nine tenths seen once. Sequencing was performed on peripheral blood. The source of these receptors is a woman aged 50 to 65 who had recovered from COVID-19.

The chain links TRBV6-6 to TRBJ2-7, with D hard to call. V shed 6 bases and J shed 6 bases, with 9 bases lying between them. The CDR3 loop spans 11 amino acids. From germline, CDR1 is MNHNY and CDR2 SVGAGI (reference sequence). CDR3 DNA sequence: TGTGCCAGCAGCTCTCTCCTCGAGCAGTACTTC. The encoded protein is CASSSLLEQYF.

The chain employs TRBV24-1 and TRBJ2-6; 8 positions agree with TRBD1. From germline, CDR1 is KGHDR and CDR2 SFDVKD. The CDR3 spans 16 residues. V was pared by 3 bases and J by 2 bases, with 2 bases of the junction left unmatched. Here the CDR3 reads CATSDGQGPGANVLTF. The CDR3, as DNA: TGTGCCACCAGTGATGGACAGGGACCTGGGGCCAACGTCCTGACTTTC.

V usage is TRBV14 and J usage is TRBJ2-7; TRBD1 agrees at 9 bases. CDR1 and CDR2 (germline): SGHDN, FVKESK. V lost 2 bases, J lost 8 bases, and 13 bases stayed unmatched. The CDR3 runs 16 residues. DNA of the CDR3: TGTGCCAGCAGCCAATGGGGTCCGGGGACAGGGCAAAAGCAGTACTTC. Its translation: CASSQWGPGTGQKQYF.

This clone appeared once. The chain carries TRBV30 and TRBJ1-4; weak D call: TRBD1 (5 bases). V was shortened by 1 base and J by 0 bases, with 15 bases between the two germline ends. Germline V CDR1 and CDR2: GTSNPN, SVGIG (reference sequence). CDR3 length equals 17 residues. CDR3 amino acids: CAWSGRGGQATNEKLFF. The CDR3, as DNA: TGTGCCTGGAGTGGGAGGGGCGGCCAGGCAACTAATGAAAAACTGTTTTTT.

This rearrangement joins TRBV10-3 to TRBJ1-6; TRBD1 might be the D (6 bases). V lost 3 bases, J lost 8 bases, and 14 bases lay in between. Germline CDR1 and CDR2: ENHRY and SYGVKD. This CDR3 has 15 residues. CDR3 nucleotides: TGTGCCATCAGTGACCAAGATGGGGGCGATTCACCCCTCCACTTT. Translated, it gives CAISDQDGGDSPLHF.

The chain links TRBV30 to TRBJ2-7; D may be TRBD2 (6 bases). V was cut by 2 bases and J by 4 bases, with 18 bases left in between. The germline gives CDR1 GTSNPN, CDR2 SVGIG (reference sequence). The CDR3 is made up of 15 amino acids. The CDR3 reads CAWSKDGLPAYEQYF. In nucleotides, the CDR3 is TGTGCCTGGAGTAAAGATGGACTACCAGCGTACGAGCAGTACTTC.

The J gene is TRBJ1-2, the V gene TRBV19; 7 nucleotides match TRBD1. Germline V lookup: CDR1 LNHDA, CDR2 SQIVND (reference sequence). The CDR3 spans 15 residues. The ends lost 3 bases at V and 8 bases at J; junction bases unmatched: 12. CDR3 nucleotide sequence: TGTGCCAGTAGTATTGGACAGGAGCTAACTAAGGGCTACACCTTC. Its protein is CASSIGQELTKGYTF. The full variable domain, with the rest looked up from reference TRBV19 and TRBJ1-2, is DGGITQSPKYLFRKEGQNVTLSCEQNLNHDAMYWYRQDPGQGLRLIYYSQIVNDFQKGDIAEGYSVSREKKESFPLTVTSAQKNPTAFYLCASSIGQELTKGYTFGSGTRLTVV.

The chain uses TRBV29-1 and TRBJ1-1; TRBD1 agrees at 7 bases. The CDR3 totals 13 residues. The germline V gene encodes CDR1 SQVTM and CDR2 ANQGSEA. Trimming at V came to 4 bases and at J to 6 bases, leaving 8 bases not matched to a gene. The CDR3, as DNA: TGCAGCGTTGCAAAAACAGGGGACTCTGAAGCTTTCTTT. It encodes CSVAKTGDSEAFF.

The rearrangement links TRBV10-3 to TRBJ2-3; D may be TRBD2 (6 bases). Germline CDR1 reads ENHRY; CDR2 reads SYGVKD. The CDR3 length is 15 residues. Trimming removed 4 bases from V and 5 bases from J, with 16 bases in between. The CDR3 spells CAISGFEGGLDTQYF. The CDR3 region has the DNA TGTGCCATCAGTGGGTTCGAGGGAGGATTAGATACGCAGTATTTT.

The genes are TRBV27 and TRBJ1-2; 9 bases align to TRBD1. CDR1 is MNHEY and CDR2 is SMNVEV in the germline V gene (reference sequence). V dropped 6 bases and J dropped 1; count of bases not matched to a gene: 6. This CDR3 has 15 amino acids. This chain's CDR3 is CASRIGTGFNYGYTF. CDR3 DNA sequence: TGTGCCAGCAGGATCGGGACAGGGTTTAACTATGGCTACACCTTC.